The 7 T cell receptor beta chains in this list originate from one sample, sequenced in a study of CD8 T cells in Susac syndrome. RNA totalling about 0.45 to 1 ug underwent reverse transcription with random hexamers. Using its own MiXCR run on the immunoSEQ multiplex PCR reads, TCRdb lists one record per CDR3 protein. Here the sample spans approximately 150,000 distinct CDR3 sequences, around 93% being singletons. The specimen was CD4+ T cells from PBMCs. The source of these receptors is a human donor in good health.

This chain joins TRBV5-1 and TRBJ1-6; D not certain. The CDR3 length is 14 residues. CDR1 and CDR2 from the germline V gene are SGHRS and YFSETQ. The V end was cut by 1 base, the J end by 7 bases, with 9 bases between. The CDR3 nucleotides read TGCGCCAGCAGCTTGACAGTCTCAAATTCACCCCTCCACTTT. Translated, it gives CASSLTVSNSPLHF.

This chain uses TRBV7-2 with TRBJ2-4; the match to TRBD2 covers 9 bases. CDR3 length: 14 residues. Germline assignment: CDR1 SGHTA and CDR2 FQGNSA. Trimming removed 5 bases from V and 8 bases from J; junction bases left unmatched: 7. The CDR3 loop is CASSHGTSLHIQYF. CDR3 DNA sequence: TGTGCCAGCAGCCATGGGACTAGCTTACACATTCAGTACTTC.

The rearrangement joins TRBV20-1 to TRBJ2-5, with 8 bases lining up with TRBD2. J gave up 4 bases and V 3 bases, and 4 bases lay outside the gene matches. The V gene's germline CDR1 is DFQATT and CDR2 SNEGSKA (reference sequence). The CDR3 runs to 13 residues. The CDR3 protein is CSASLAGRETQYF. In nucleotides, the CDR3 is TGCAGTGCTAGTTTAGCGGGGAGAGAGACCCAGTACTTC.

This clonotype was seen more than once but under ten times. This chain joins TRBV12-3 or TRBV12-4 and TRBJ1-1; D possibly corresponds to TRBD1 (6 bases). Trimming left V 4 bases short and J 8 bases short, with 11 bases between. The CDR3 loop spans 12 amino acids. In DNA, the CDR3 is TGTGCCAGCAGTTCGAGGGGGACAGAAGCTTTCTTT. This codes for CASSSRGTEAFF.

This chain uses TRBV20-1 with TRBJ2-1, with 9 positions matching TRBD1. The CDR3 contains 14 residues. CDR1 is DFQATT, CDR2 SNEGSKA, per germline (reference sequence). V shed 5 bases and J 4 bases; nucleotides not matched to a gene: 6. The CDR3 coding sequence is TGCAGTGCTCCCTGGACAGGGGTGTACAATGAGCAGTTCTTC. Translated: CSAPWTGVYNEQFF.

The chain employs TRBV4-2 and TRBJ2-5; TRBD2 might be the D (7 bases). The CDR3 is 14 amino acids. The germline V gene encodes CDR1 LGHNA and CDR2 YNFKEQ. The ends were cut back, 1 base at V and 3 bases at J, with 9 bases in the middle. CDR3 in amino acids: CASSQAGGEETQYF. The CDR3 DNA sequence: TGTGCCAGCAGCCAAGCGGGGGGCGAAGAGACCCAGTACTTC.

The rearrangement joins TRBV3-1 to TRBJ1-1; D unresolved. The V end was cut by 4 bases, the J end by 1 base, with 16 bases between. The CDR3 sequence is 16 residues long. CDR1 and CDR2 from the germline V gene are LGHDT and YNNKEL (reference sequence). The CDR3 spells CASSPRSEVWNTEAFF. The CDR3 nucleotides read TGTGCCAGCAGCCCCCGCAGCGAGGTCTGGAACACTGAAGCTTTCTTT. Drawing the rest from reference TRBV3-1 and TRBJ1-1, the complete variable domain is DTAVSQTPKYLVTQMGNDKSIKCEQNLGHDTMYWYKQDSKKFLKIMFSYNNKELIINETVPNRFSPKSPDKAHLNLHINSLELGDSAVYFCASSPRSEVWNTEAFFGQGTRLTVV.